This T cell receptor beta chain was profiled in a study of T cells after yellow fever vaccination. Whole-study results and caveats: When the response was secondary, it was weaker but reached its peak faster, day 5 versus 15. One caveat is that FACS-sorted repertoires could contain abundant clonotypes contaminating from the bulk population.

Germline CDR1 is SGHTA and CDR2 is FQGTGA. The CDR3 extends over 14 amino acids. Trimming at V came to 6 bases and at J to 4 bases, leaving 5 bases not matched to a gene. It was through 5'RACE template switching that TCR cDNA was made, with a universal primer site and UMIs added. Each CDR3 protein gets one entry after TCRdb re-called the 5' RACE reads with MiXCR. In the table there are 310,000 or so distinct CDR3 sequences, around 3.6% of which are singletons. As to this clonotype: Its antigen is unknown.

The clonotype was recovered from a man between 18 and 35 years old who received the YFV17D yellow fever vaccine. The chain uses TRBV7-3 and TRBJ2-1, with 8 bases fitting TRBD1. The sequencing used PBMCs, collected on the day of the yellow fever booster vaccination. DNA of the CDR3: TGTGCCAGCAGGTCGGGACAGGAATACAATGAGCAGTTCTTC. Its protein is CASRSGQEYNEQFF.